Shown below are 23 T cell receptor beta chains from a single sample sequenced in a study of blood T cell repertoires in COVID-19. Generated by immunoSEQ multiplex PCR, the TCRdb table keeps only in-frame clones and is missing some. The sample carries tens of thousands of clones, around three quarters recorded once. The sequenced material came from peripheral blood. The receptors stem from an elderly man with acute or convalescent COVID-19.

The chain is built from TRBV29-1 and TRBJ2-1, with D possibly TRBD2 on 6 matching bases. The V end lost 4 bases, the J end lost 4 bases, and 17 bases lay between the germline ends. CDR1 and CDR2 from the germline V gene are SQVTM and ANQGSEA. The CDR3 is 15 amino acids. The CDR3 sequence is CSVGDLGGRYNEQFF. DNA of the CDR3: TGCAGCGTTGGCGATCTTGGGGGGAGGTACAATGAGCAGTTCTTC.

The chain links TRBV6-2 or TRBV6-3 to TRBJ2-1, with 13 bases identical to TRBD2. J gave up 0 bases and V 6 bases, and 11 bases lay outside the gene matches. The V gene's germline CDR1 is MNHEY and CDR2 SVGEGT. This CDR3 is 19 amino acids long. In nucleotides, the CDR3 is TGTGCCAGCAGCCTAGCGGGACTAGCGGGAAGGAGCTCCTACAATGAGCAGTTCTTC. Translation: CASSLAGLAGRSSYNEQFF.

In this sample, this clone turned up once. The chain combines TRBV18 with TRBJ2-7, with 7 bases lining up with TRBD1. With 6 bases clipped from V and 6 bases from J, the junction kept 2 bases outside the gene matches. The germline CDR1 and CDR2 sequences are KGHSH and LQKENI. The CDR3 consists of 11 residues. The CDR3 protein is CASSTGFEQYF. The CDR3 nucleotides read TGTGCCAGCTCGACAGGGTTCGAGCAGTACTTC.

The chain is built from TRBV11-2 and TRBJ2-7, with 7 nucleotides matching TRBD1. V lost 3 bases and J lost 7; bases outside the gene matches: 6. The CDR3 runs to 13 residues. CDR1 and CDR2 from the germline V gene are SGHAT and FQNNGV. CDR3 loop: CASSLRQGLEQYF. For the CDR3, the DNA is TGTGCCAGCAGCTTGAGACAGGGTCTGGAGCAGTACTTC. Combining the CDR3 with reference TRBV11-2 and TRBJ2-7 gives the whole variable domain EAGVAQSPRYKIIEKRQSVAFWCNPISGHATLYWYQQILGQGPKLLIQFQNNGVVDDSQLPKDRFSAERLKGVDSTLKIQPAKLEDSAVYLCASSLRQGLEQYFGPGTRLTVT.

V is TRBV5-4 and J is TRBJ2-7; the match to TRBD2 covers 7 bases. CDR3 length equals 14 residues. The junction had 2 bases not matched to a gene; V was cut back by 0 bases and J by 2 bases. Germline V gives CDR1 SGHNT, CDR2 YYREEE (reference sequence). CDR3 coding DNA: TGTGCCAGCAGCTTGGGGACTAGGCCCTACGAGCAGTACTTC. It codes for CASSLGTRPYEQYF.

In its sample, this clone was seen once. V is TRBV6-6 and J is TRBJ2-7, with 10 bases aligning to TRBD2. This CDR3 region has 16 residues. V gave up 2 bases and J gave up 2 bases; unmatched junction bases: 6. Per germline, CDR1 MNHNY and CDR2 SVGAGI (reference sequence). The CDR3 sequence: CASSYDGLAATYEQYF. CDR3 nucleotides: TGTGCCAGCAGTTACGATGGACTAGCGGCCACCTACGAGCAGTACTTC.

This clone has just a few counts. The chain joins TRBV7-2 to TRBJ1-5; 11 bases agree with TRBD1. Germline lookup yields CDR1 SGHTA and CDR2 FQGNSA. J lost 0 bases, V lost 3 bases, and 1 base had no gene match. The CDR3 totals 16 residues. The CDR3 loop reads CASSFGQGASNQPQHF. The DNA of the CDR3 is TGTGCCAGCAGCTTTGGACAGGGGGCTAGCAATCAGCCCCAGCATTTT. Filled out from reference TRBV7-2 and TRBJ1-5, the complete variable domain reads GAGVSQSPSNKVTEKGKDVELRCDPISGHTALYWYRQSLGQGLEFLIYFQGNSAPDKSGLPSDRFSAERTGGSVSTLTIQRTQQEDSAVYLCASSFGQGASNQPQHFGDGTRLSIL.

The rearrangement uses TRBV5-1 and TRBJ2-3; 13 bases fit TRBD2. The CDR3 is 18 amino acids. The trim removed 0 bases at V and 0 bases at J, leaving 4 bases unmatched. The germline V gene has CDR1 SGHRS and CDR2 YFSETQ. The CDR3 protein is CASSLGLAGGSSTDTQYF. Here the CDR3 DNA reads TGCGCCAGCAGCTTGGGACTAGCGGGAGGCTCTAGCACAGATACGCAGTATTTT.

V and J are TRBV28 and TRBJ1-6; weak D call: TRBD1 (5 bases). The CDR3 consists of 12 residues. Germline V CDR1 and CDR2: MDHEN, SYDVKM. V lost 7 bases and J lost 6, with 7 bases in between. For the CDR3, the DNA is TGTGCCAGCACCAGGGCTAATTCACCCCTCCACTTT. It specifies CASTRANSPLHF.

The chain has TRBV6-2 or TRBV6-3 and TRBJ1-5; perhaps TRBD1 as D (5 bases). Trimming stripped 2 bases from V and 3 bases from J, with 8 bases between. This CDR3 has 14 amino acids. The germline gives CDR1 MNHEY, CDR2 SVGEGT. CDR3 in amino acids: CASSYATVNQPQHF. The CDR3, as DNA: TGTGCCAGCAGTTACGCGACAGTCAATCAGCCCCAGCATTTT.

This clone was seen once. The CDR3 sequence: CSASWGGGITDTQYF. CDR3 in DNA: TGCAGCGCGTCGTGGGGGGGAGGGATCACAGATACGCAGTATTTT. The chain has TRBV29-1 and TRBJ2-3; 7 nucleotides align to TRBD2. V dropped 7 bases and J dropped 2; count of bases not matched to a gene: 12. The V gene's germline CDR1 is SQVTM and CDR2 ANQGSEA. This CDR3 is 15 amino acids long.

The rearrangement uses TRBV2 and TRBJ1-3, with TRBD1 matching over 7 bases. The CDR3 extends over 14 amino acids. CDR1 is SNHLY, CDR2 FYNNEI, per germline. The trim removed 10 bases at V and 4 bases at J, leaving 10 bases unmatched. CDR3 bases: TGTGCCACCCTGACAGGGACGAGGGGAAACACCATATATTTT. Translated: CATLTGTRGNTIYF.

The CDR3 region has the DNA TGCGCCAGCAGCTTGGGGACTCCGGGCGAGACCCAGTACTTC. It encodes CASSLGTPGETQYF. The rearrangement links TRBV5-1 to TRBJ2-5, with D perhaps matching TRBD2 (5 bases). V dropped 0 bases and J dropped 5 bases, with 11 bases sitting between them. CDR3 length equals 14 residues. Germline CDR1 and CDR2: SGHRS and YFSETQ.

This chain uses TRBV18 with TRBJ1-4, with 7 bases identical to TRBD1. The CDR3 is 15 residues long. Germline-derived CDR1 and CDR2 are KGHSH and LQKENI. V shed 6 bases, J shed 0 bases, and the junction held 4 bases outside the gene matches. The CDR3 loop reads CASSQGGATNEKLFF. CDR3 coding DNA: TGTGCCAGCTCCCAGGGGGGAGCAACTAATGAAAAACTGTTTTTT.

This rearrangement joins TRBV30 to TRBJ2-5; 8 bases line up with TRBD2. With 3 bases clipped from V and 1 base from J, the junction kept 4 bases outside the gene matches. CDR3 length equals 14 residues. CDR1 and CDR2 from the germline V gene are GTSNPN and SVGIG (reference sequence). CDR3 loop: CAWRSGGSQETQYF. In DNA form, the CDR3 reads TGTGCCTGGAGGTCGGGGGGGAGCCAAGAGACCCAGTACTTC.

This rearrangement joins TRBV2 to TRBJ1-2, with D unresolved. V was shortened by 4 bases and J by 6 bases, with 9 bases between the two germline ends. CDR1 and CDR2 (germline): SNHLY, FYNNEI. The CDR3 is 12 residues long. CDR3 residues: CASSVPSDGYTF. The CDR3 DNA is TGTGCCAGCAGTGTACCCAGCGATGGCTACACCTTC.

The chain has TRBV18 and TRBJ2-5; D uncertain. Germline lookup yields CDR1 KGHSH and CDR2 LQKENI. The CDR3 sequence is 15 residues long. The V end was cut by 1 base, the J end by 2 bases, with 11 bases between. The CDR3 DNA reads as TGTGCCAGCTCACCACGGGTAAGGCGGCAAGAGACCCAGTACTTC. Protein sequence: CASSPRVRRQETQYF.

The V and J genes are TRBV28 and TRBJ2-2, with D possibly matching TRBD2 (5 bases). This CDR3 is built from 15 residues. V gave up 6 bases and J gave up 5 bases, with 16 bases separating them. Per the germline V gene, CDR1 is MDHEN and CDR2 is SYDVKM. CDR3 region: CASSPPGWKTGELFF. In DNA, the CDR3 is TGTGCCAGCAGCCCACCGGGGTGGAAAACCGGGGAGCTGTTTTTT.

The CDR3: CASSFWGSRDRVRALHF. For the CDR3, the DNA is TGTGCCAGCAGCTTTTGGGGGTCCCGGGACAGGGTTCGGGCCCTCCACTTT. The rearrangement joins TRBV5-6 to TRBJ1-6, with TRBD1 matching 9 bases. CDR1 and CDR2 from the germline V gene are SGHDT and YYEEEE. The length of the CDR3 is 17 residues. The J segment lost 14 bases and the V segment lost 2 bases, leaving 17 bases of the junction unmatched.

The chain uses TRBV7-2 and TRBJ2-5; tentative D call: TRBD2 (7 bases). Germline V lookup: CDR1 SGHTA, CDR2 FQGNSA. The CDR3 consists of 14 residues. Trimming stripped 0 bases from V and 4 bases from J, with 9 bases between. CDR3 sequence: CASSLAGGRETQYF. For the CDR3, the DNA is TGTGCCAGCAGCTTAGCGGGGGGGCGAGAGACCCAGTACTTC.

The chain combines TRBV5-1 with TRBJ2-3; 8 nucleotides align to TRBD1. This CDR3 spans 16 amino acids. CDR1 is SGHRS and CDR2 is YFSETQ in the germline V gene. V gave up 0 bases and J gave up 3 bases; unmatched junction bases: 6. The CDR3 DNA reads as TGCGCCAGCAGCTTGGGGACCCGACAGGGGACAGATACGCAGTATTTT. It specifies CASSLGTRQGTDTQYF.

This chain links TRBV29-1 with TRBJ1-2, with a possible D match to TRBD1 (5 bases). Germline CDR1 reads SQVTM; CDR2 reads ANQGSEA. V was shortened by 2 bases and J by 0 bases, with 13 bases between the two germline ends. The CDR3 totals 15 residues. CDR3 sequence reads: CSVEPTAFSNYGYTF. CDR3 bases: TGCAGCGTTGAACCGACAGCCTTCTCTAACTATGGCTACACCTTC.

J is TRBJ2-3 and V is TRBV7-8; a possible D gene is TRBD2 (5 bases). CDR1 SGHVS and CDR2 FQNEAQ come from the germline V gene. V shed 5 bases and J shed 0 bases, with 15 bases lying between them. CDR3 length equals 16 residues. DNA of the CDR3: TGTGCCAGCAGCCAAGGATCCGGGGTGAGCACAGATACGCAGTATTTT. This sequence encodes CASSQGSGVSTDTQYF.